The 2 T cell receptor beta chains below come from one sample, sequenced in a study of OX40 agonist ivuxolimab in advanced cancers. Generated by immunoSEQ multiplex PCR, the TCRdb table keeps only in-frame clones and is missing some. The data contain tens of thousands of clones, around 83% of them singletons. The sample was CD4+ or CD8+ T cells sorted from blood, taken in a trial of the OX40 agonist ivuxolimab. These receptors were obtained from an adult with an advanced solid tumor such as melanoma, head and neck, liver or kidney cancer.

The chain carries TRBV5-1 and TRBJ2-5; D is possibly TRBD1 or TRBD2 (5 bases each). This CDR3 comprises 14 residues. V lost 0 bases, J lost 5 bases, and 11 bases lay in between. CDR1 is SGHRS and CDR2 is YFSETQ in the germline V gene. The CDR3 loop is CASSLDRSSETQYF. CDR3 sequence (DNA): TGCGCCAGCAGCTTGGACAGGTCTAGCGAGACCCAGTACTTC.

V and J are TRBV9 and TRBJ2-1, with 8 positions matching TRBD1. CDR1 is SGDLS, CDR2 YYNGEE, per germline. J gave up 7 bases and V 2 bases, and 8 bases lay outside the gene matches. This CDR3 is 15 amino acids long. CDR3 bases: TGTGCCAGCAGCGTTGGGGGGACAGGTTGGAATGAGCAGTTCTTC. It is translated as CASSVGGTGWNEQFF. The full variable domain, rest sourced from reference TRBV9 and TRBJ2-1, is DSGVTQTPKHLITATGQRVTLRCSPRSGDLSVYWYQQSLDQGLQFLIQYYNGEERAKGNILERFSAQQFPDLHSELNLSSLELGDSALYFCASSVGGTGWNEQFFGPGTRLTVL.